The clone carrying this T cell receptor beta chain was seen more than once but under ten times. The sample originates from a study of T-cell reconstitution after alpha-beta-depleted transplantation in children. Unique molecular identifiers were built into the TCRbeta library. TCRdb re-called the PCR reads with MiXCR, one entry per CDR3 protein. The profile shows around 380,000 distinct CDR3 sequences, about a tenth of them singletons. The germline V gene has CDR1 SGHRS and CDR2 YFSETQ. The CDR3 runs to 12 residues. Deletions cut 3 bases from V and 5 bases from J, with 6 bases between. This clonotype was sampled from a human donor who donated a stem cell graft to a child with acute myeloid leukemia. The chain carries TRBV5-1 and TRBJ2-1, with D unclear. This material consisted of PBMCs from the stem cell graft donor, taken from the stem cell graft. CDR3 in amino acids: CASSSQDNEQFF. The CDR3 nucleotides are TGCGCCAGCAGCTCTCAGGACAATGAGCAGTTCTTC.